This TCR beta chain was captured by sequencing in a study of blood T cell repertoires in COVID-19. Study context: Samples came from the United States, Italy and Spain, spanning acute and convalescent COVID-19. The analysed material was cDNA or gDNA that came from T cells, B-cell-depleted T cells, or PBMCs.

Assay: immunoSEQ multiplex PCR; the TCRdb copy retains only in-frame clones and omits some. The table has about 350,000 clones, approximately 84% seen once. The CDR3 sequence is 14 residues long. V lost 2 bases, J lost 9 bases, and 16 bases lay in between. Germline V gene lookup returns CDR1 LGHDT and CDR2 YNNKEL (reference sequence). Participant ages covered about 18 to 95 years across 24 US areas. Participant reports of clinical history set cohort assignment. The sample consisted of PBMCs or T cells enriched from blood (not recorded which). The TCR comes from a woman younger than 45 who had recovered from COVID-19. The chain has TRBV3-1 (or the pseudogene TRBV3-2) and TRBJ2-5, with D possibly being TRBD1 (5 bases). CDR3 sequence reads: CASSQNSPLGAQYF. Written as DNA, the CDR3 is TGTGCCAGCAGCCAAAATAGTCCCCTAGGGGCCCAGTACTTC.